This T cell receptor beta chain was obtained from a study of metastatic and nonmetastatic thyroid tumors (dated by TCRdb to 2018 to 2021). Notes on the research overall: Repertoires from peripheral blood and from tumor or nodule tissue samples of malignant and benign thyroid patients were compared. General study outcomes and caveats: In both blood and tumor samples, TCR beta diversity was reported to be significantly higher in malignant tumors than in benign nodules.

CDR1 and CDR2 were assigned from the germline V gene as SGHNT and YENEEA. There are 14 amino acids in the CDR3, from cysteine to phenylalanine inclusive. The CDR3 DNA has 42 bases and is translated from base 1. To prepare the library, PCR was applied. This sample was sequenced with an Illumina HiSeq 4000. The TCR beta-chain CDR3 region of each patient was profiled by high-throughput sequencing. The published analysis was carried out like this. A classifier to discriminate distant-metastatic papillary thyroid cancer patients was built from CDR3 differences across clinicopathological groups. To measure repertoire diversity the researchers used the Shannon index, while the Morisita-Horn index served to gauge how similar the tumor and blood repertoires were. TCRdb reworked the public reads: Q25 trimming with fastp, MiXCR clone assembly, productive beta chains retained. TCRdb's processing, not the authors' own work, is the source of the V and J calls. Within this sample are 11,000 or so clones, with less than 30% of them counted one time only. The ten top clones hold approximately 9.4% of the sample.

As concerns this clone: No cognate antigen has been identified for it. The junction departs from germline at one end; a sequencing error may be responsible. Other DNA sequences in this sample translate to the same CDR3.

No patient had received any treatment before thyroid surgery. The study retrospectively analysed patient clinical samples collected from 2012 to 2018 using T-cell receptor beta sequencing. The sequence joins TRBV11-3 to TRBJ2-7; possibly the D gene is TRBD1, per 5 matching bases. This receptor was identified in a female donor with papillary thyroid cancer or a benign thyroid nodule (not recorded which). Some clones in this sample may be carry-over from other donors' samples. Sequenced: tumor tissue. The DNA sequence reads TGCGCCAGCAGCCAAGCGACAGCTAGTCTCGAGCAGTACTTC. This sequence encodes CASSQATASLEQYF.